Given below is one TCR beta chain in context. The data originate from a study of blood T cell repertoires in COVID-19. The wider study: The origin of the acute and convalescent COVID-19 samples was the United States, Italy and Spain. Sources were T cells, B-cell-depleted T cells, or PBMCs; the material itself was cDNA or gDNA.

Methods used by the authors: Using reference gene primer amplification, nucleated cell counts were estimated. Sequencing was performed with immunoSEQ multiplex PCR; in TCRdb, only in-frame clones are kept and a portion is missing. V and J calls and clone size come straight from that table; D and trimming were deduced from the DNA. The sample lists roughly 100,000 clones, about nine tenths seen once, with 4.2% in the top ten. Material for sequencing was peripheral blood. This clonotype originated in a man between 18 and 29 years old with acute or convalescent COVID-19.

CDR3: CASSDPRTGSKNTEAFF. In DNA, the CDR3 is TGCGCCAGCAGTGATCCAAGGACAGGGTCTAAAAACACTGAAGCTTTCTTT. The chain joins TRBV10-2 to TRBJ1-1; TRBD1 matches at 8 bases. The CDR3 extends over 17 amino acids. Germline V lookup: CDR1 WSHSY, CDR2 SAAADI. Trimming at V came to 3 bases and at J to 2 bases, leaving 11 bases not matched to a gene.